The T cell receptor (beta chain) under discussion was sequenced for a study of cytomegalovirus exposure and HLA in healthy donors. Study results and caveats: One later analysis reportedly identified an Asian-associated ancestry cluster that showed fewer N-insertions than the roughly 700-donor mean.

Both 60 Vbeta primers and 13 Jbeta primers went into the PCR. Generated by immunoSEQ multiplex PCR, the TCRdb table keeps only in-frame clones and is missing some. Of approximately 110,000 clones listed, around 72% are singletons. This clone was seen only a few times. The antigen is unknown. V was clipped by 5 bases and J by 4 bases, with 11 bases between them. This CDR3 is built from 13 residues. Per the germline V gene, CDR1 is MDHEN and CDR2 is SYDVKM. Source material: PBMCs. This TCR was sampled from a woman aged 40 to 49 in good health and CMV-seropositive. The chain links TRBV28 to TRBJ1-2; D unclear. The CDR3 nucleotides read TGTGCCAGCAGTGCTCCGGTGTCCTATGGCTACACCTTC. Its protein product is CASSAPVSYGYTF.